One sample yielded the 7 T cell receptor beta chains listed below, sequenced in a study of early T cells in non-severe SARS-CoV-2 infection. Each CDR3 protein is one row after TCRdb ran MiXCR on the 5' RACE reads. The sample lists about 77,000 distinct CDR3 sequences; approximately 12% were seen once. The source was whole blood, collected at baseline. These receptors all stem from an adult who was a healthcare worker with PCR-confirmed SARS-CoV-2 infection or an uninfected control (not recorded which). The donor label of this sample is uncertain.

This clonotype was detected only a few times. Possible read error: a much larger clone is one base away. The J gene is TRBJ2-3, the V gene TRBV7-8, with D hard to call. Looked up from germline, CDR1 is SGHVS and CDR2 is FQNEAQ. The CDR3 length is 12 residues. V lost 7 bases and J lost 0, with 5 bases in between. In nucleotides, the CDR3 is TGTGCCAGCACCCCTAGCACAGATACGCAGTATTTT. Translating it yields CASTPSTDTQYF.

V gene TRBV5-6 combines with J gene TRBJ2-7, with D perhaps TRBD1 (5 bases). Trimming removed 0 bases from V and 1 base from J, with 14 bases in between. The germline gives CDR1 SGHDT, CDR2 YYEEEE. The CDR3 extends over 16 amino acids. In DNA, the CDR3 is TGTGCCAGCAGCTTGGTCTACGGACCAGGGTCCTACGAGCAGTACTTC. This gives the protein CASSLVYGPGSYEQYF.

The rearrangement uses TRBV6-5 and TRBJ2-1; D possibly corresponds to TRBD1 (5 bases). CDR1 is MNHEY, CDR2 SVGAGI, per germline. V was pared by 6 bases and J by 0 bases, with 9 bases between. The CDR3 covers 14 residues. The CDR3 coding sequence is TGTGCCAGCAGACCAGGGCACTCCTACAATGAGCAGTTCTTC. Translated, it gives CASRPGHSYNEQFF.

This clonotype has more than one count but fewer than ten. The chain recombines TRBV7-2 with TRBJ2-5, with D possibly being TRBD2 (5 bases). With 5 bases removed from V and 0 bases from J, the gap between germline ends came to 10 bases. The CDR3 spans 14 residues. Germline V lookup: CDR1 SGHTA, CDR2 FQGNSA. CDR3 in DNA: TGTGCCAGCAGCCGGGGTGCCTACCAAGAGACCCAGTACTTC. Amino acid sequence: CASSRGAYQETQYF.

This chain links TRBV5-5 with TRBJ2-2; TRBD2 matches at 13 bases. J gave up 1 base and V 2 bases, and 2 bases lay outside the gene matches. This CDR3 has 17 amino acids. Germline-derived CDR1 and CDR2 are SGHKS and YYEKEE (reference sequence). This CDR3 is CASSLRTSGRNTGELFF. The CDR3 bases are TGTGCCAGCAGCTTACGGACTAGCGGGAGGAACACCGGGGAGCTGTTTTTT.

V is TRBV27 and J is TRBJ2-5; TRBD2 matches 7 bases. J lost 9 bases, V lost 4 bases, and 8 bases had no gene match. The CDR3 runs to 13 residues. Germline V lookup: CDR1 MNHEY, CDR2 SMNVEV (reference sequence). The CDR3 DNA reads as TGTGCCAGCAGTTCTAGCGGCGGTATGGCCCAGTACTTC. Encoded protein: CASSSSGGMAQYF.

The chain has TRBV20-1 and TRBJ2-7; TRBD1 might be the D (5 bases). Trimming stripped 2 bases from V and 2 bases from J, with 7 bases between. The CDR3 is 12 amino acids. Per the germline V gene, CDR1 is DFQATT and CDR2 is SNEGSKA (reference sequence). The CDR3 DNA is TGCAGTGCTAGAAGGACACCCTACGAGCAGTACTTC. It specifies CSARRTPYEQYF.